This TCR beta chain was sequenced in a study of PD-L1 blockade in urothelial cancer. Study in general: Patients with male sex and bladder-origin urothelial cancer accounted for about nine tenths of the roughly 29 enrolled.

The time point was: pretreatment peripheral blood. The CDR3 totals 14 residues. Germline V gene lookup returns CDR1 SGHNT and CDR2 YENEEA. The V segment lost 4 bases and the J segment 2 bases; nucleotides outside the gene matches: 4. Sequencing was performed with immunoSEQ multiplex PCR; in TCRdb, only in-frame clones are kept and a portion is missing. The data contain 95,000 to 100,000 clones, around 86% of them singletons. This chain connects TRBV11-3 to TRBJ2-7; 8 positions match TRBD1. This TCR derives from a man in his 60s with urothelial cancer. Sequenced here: PBMCs, sampled around atezolizumab (anti-PD-L1) treatment. In nucleotides, the CDR3 is TGTGCCAGCAGCTCCTACAGGGGGACCTACGAGCAGTACTTC. It yields the protein CASSSYRGTYEQYF.